Below, one T cell receptor (beta chain) is given with its context. Based on its abundance in the sample, this clonotype is medium-sized (0.01 to 0.1%). This clone's antigen is unknown. At one boundary the junction diverges from the germline segment, which might be a read error. The sample originates from a study of immune aging and cytomegalovirus after organ transplant (dated by TCRdb to the early 2020s). A note on the overall study: Every transplant recipient was given three-drug immunosuppression consisting of prednisone, tacrolimus, and mycophenolate.

According to the study, the label for this sample's time point signals: five sample-tagged time points from pre-transplant (day -1) to day 368 post-transplant, pooled. Thawed PBMC were stimulated for around twelve hours with a CMV IE-1 overlapping peptide library without transport inhibitors. After thawing, cells were rested overnight and were then stimulated in R10 medium with CD28/CD49d costimulation. The IE-1 peptide library was made up of 15-amino-acid peptides, each overlapping by 11 amino acids. Samples from each time point were barcoded using BD Single-Cell Multiplexing Kit Sample Tags, then pooled and stained with oligo-conjugated anti-CD45RA and sorting antibodies. A BD FACSAria III was used to sort CMV-responsive CD8+CD137+ and CD4+CD154+ T cells at 4-way purity. Blood was drawn into EDTA vacutainers and was processed by Ficoll gradient within 1-24 hours. Receptor amplification or capture employed single-cell sequencing. Reads for this sample came from an Illumina NovaSeq 6000. The BD Rhapsody Targeted mRNA and AbSeq Reagent Kit, in a microwell format, was used for cell capture and library preparation. The libraries included TCR, sample tags, AbSeq, and targeted mRNA from the Human T-Cell Expression Panel, along with custom TOX and TOX2 primers. An Illumina NovaSeq was used to sequence the libraries. The authors' analysis ran thus. The analysis covered about 10,000 cells in total, of which about 7,300 were CD8 T cells and a few thousand were CD8 T cells with an identifiable TCR CDR3. Raw data were processed with the BD Rhapsody Targeted Analysis Pipeline with V(D)J processing on the Seven Bridges Genomics platform. SeqGeq 1.6.0 was used for quality control, Sample Tag demultiplexing with Lex-BDSMK, clone identification with VDJ Explorer, and Seurat clustering. A clone was considered non-expanded if it made up <1% of CD8 T cells, and considered a clonal expansion if it made up >2.5% of the sample. The public reads were run again by TCRdb, first through fastp at Q25 and then through MiXCR, and only productive beta chains were kept. When rows share a CDR3 protein, they turn into one entry using the most common DNA and genes. TCRdb's processing, not the authors' own work, is the source of the V and J calls. For this sample there are tens of thousands of distinct CDR3 sequences; about a third appear just once. The ten top clones hold less than 30% of the sample.

Points the paper makes about the study in general: Large clones contained a higher proportion of TEMRA cells, and the seven largest clones (over 1,800 cells) acquired aged and TEMRA cells while losing TCM cells. Following viremia, cells with an aged phenotype rose post-transplant no matter the clone size, with the increase showing up earlier in large clones (days 200-264) than in small clones. Because CD57 was not measured in the sequencing data, a conservative gene-based aging definition was used instead.

From a lookup of the germline V gene, CDR1 and CDR2 are SGHTA and FQGNSA. The CDR3 contains 16 residues, cysteine and phenylalanine counted. The entry retains the CDR3 DNA only, 48 bases that are in frame from base 1. Material: CMV peptide-activated CD4+ and CD8+ T cells sorted from blood, obtained at five time points, pooled. Sample cell subset or site, as interpreted from the label and publication: sorted CD8+CD137+ and CD4+CD154+ T cells after 12 to 13 h CMV IE-1 peptide stimulation. This TCR was sampled from a female donor who had a heart transplant and CMV viremia. This chain joins TRBV7-2 to TRBJ2-1; 7 central bases correspond to TRBD2. The CDR3 reads CASSLVLGGWYNEQFF. The nucleotides read TGTGCGAGCAGTTTGGTCTTGGGAGGGTGGTACAATGAGCAGTTCTTC.